This TCR beta chain is drawn from a study of cytotoxic CD8 clonotypes in ibrutinib-treated CLL. Study summary: Response was recorded as partial in about 24 patients and complete in 2; at median roughly 68 months, about 14 remained remitted and approximately twelve had progressed. Response specimens were obtained following a median treatment duration of approximately 11 months, with a range of 6 to 36.

A few counts support this clone. Its antigen is currently unknown. Investigators sought sequencing depths of between 1 in 200,000 and 1 in 1 million T cells. Clones were read by immunoSEQ multiplex PCR, and TCRdb kept only the in-frame ones, dropping some. The sample shows hundreds of thousands of clones, 60% to 80% of them seen only once. Whole-study findings and limits: Age-matched healthy donor levels were exceeded by baseline clonality, which tracked circulating CD8+ T-cell counts.

This CDR3 comprises 18 residues. Germline V gene lookup returns CDR1 MGHRA and CDR2 YSYEKL. The V end lost 0 bases, the J end lost 0 bases, and 16 bases lay between the germline ends. The source was PBMCs, collected after 36 months of ibrutinib treatment. The sequence was collected from a human donor with chronic lymphocytic leukemia. The chain combines TRBV4-1 with TRBJ2-3; perhaps TRBD1 as D (6 bases). The CDR3 sequence is CASSQDPVQGASTDTQYF. Here the CDR3 DNA reads TGCGCCAGCAGCCAAGACCCCGTACAGGGAGCTAGCACAGATACGCAGTATTTT.